The present T cell receptor (beta chain) was sequenced within a study of CD8 T cells in Susac syndrome. With random hexamers, roughly 0.45 to 1 ug RNA was reverse transcribed. Across 54 Vbeta and 13 Jbeta, immunoSEQ multiplex PCR amplified TCR beta CDR3. Using its own MiXCR run on the immunoSEQ multiplex PCR reads, TCRdb lists one record per CDR3 protein. The data contain 100,000 to 150,000 distinct CDR3 sequences, just over 90% of them singletons. TEMRA cells were FACS-enriched, unlike CD8+ and CD4+ T cells, which were negatively isolated. Material: CD8+ T cells from PBMCs. This receptor was taken from a human donor with multiple sclerosis.

CDR3 sequence (DNA): TGTGCCAGTAGTGTAAAGCGGATCACAGATACGCAGTATTTT. Translating it yields CASSVKRITDTQYF. The rearrangement links TRBV19 to TRBJ2-3; D might be TRBD2 (5 bases). CDR3 size: 14 residues. Germline lookup yields CDR1 LNHDA and CDR2 SQIVND (reference sequence). The V end was cut by 5 bases, the J end by 2 bases, with 11 bases between.